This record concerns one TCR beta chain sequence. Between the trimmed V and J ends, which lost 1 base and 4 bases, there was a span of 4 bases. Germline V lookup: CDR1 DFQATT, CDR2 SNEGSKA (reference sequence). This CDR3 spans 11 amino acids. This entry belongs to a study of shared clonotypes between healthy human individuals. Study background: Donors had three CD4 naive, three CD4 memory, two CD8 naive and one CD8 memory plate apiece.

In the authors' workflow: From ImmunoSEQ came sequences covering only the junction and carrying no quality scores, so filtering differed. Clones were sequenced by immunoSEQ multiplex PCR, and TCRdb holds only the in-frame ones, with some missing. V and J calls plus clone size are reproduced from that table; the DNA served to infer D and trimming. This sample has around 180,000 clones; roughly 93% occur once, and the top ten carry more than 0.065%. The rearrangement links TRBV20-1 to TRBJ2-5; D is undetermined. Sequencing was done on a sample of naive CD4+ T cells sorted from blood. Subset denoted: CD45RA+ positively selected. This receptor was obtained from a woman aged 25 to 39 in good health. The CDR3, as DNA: TGCAGTGCTAGAGTCGGAGAGACCCAGTACTTC. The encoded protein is CSARVGETQYF.